This TCR beta chain came from a study of Ad26.COV2.S vaccination and SARS-CoV-2 variants. There are 12 residues in the CDR3. Deletions cut 0 bases from V and 15 bases from J, with 12 bases between. Germline V gives CDR1 LGHNA, CDR2 YNFKEQ. Study-level results: Responses of T cells in total may have been underestimated by the TCR breadth and depth analyses. Spike-specific TCR breadth was greater in vaccine than placebo recipients.

The treatment is: 15 to 20 received Ad26.COV2.S at low or high dose, single or two shots; several received placebo; per-sample allocation not given. Samples analyzed were those drawn on day 63 after the first vaccine or placebo injection. Recruitment in Boston yielded a donor of adult age, 18-55 years. Only in-frame clones appear in the TCRdb table, and some are missing; sequencing was by immunoSEQ multiplex PCR. The data show a few hundred thousand clones, with 80% to 95% seen just once and roughly an eighth held by the top ten. Details on this clone: Its cognate antigen is unknown.

The material was peripheral blood, obtained in a trial of Ad26.COV2.S vaccine versus placebo. The chain joins TRBV4-2 to TRBJ2-1; tentative D call: TRBD2 (5 bases). The source is a person aged 18-65 years who received the Ad26.COV2.S COVID-19 vaccine or a placebo. The CDR3 nucleotides read TGTGCCAGCAGCCAAGATTACGGACTCCTGTTCTTC. It encodes CASSQDYGLLFF.